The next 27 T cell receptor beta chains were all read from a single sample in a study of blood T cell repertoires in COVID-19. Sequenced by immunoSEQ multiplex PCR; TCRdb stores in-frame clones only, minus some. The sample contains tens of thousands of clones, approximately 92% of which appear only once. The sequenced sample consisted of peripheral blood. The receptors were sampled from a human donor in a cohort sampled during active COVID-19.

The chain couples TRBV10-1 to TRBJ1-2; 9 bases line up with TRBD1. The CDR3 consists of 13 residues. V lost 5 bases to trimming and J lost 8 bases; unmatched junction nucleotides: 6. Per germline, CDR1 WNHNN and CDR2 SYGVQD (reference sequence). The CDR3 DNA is TGCGCCAGCAGTTTGGGGACAGGGCACGGCTACACCTTC. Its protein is CASSLGTGHGYTF.

CDR3 region: CASSGGSFGYTF. For the CDR3, the DNA is TGTGCCAGCAGTGGAGGGTCGTTTGGCTACACCTTC. V and J are TRBV6-4 and TRBJ1-2, with D uncertain. The length of the CDR3 is 12 residues. Between the trimmed V and J ends, which lost 4 bases and 7 bases, there was a span of 10 bases. CDR1 is MRHNA, CDR2 SNTAGT, per germline.

CDR3 in amino acids: CASSPISLGNEKLFF. For the CDR3, the DNA is TGCGCCAGCAGCCCGATTTCTCTCGGTAATGAAAAACTGTTTTTT. V gene TRBV5-1 combines with J gene TRBJ1-4, with D unresolved. Germline lookup yields CDR1 SGHRS and CDR2 YFSETQ. This CDR3 contains 15 residues. V was clipped by 4 bases and J by 4 bases, with 14 bases between them.

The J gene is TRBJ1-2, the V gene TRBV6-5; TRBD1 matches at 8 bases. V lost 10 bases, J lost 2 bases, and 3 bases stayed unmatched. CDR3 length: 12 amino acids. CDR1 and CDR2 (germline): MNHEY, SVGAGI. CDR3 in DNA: TGTGCCACCGGACAGGGCAACTATGGCTACACCTTC. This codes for CATGQGNYGYTF.

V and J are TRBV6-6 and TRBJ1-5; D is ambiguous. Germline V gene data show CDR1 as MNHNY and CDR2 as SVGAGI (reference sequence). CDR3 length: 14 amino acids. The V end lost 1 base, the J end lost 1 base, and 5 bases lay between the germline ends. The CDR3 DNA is TGTGCCAGCAGTTACTTACAAAGCAATCAGCCCCAGCATTTT. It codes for CASSYLQSNQPQHF.

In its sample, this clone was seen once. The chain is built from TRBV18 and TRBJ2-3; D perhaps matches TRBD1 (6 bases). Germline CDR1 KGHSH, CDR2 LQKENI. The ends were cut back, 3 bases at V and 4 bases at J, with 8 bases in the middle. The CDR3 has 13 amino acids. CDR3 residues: CASSPSGADTQYF. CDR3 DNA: TGTGCCAGCTCACCCTCAGGGGCAGATACGCAGTATTTT.

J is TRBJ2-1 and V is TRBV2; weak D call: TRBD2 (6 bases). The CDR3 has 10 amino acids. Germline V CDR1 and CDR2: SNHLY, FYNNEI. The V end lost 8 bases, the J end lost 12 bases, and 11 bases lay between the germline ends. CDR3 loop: CASEGRRQFF. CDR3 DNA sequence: TGTGCCAGCGAGGGGAGGAGGCAGTTCTTC.

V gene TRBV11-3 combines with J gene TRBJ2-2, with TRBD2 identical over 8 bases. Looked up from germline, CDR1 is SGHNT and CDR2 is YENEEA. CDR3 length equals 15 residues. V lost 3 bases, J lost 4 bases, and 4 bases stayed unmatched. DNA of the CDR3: TGTGCCAGCAGCTTGATCAGCGGGGGCACCGGGGAGCTGTTTTTT. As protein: CASSLISGGTGELFF.

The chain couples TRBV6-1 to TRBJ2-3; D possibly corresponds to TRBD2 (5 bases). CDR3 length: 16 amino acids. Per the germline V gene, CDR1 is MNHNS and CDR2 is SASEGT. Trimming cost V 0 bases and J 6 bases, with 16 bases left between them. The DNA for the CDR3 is TGTGCCAGCAGTGAAGCCGGTTCGCTAGCTTCGGATACGCAGTATTTT. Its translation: CASSEAGSLASDTQYF.

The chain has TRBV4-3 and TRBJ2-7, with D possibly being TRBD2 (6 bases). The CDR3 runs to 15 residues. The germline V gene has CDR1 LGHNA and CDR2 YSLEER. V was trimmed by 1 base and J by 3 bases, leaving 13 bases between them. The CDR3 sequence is CASSQVPGLSYEQYF. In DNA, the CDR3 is TGCGCCAGCAGCCAAGTTCCGGGACTCAGCTACGAGCAGTACTTC.

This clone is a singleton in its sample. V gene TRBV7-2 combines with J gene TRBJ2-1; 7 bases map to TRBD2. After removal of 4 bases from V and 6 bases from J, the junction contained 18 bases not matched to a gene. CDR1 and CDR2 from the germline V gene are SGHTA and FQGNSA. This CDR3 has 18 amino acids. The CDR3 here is CASSSRGWRGLRGNEQFF. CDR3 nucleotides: TGTGCCAGCAGCTCTCGGGGCTGGCGGGGGTTACGGGGCAATGAGCAGTTCTTC.

Here the CDR3 reads CAISVQTGGVSPLHF. Written as DNA, the CDR3 is TGTGCCATCAGTGTCCAAACAGGGGGCGTTTCACCCCTCCACTTT. The chain joins TRBV10-3 to TRBJ1-6; TRBD1 matches at 9 bases. This CDR3 spans 15 amino acids. V was pared by 4 bases and J by 9 bases, with 7 bases of the junction left unmatched. In germline, CDR1 is ENHRY, CDR2 SYGVKD.

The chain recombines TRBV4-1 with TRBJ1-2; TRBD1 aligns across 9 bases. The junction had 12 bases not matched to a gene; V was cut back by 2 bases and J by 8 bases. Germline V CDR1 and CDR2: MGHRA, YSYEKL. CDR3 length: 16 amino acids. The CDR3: CASSQIGQGIYHGYTF. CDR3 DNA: TGCGCCAGCAGCCAAATTGGACAGGGGATATATCACGGCTACACCTTC.

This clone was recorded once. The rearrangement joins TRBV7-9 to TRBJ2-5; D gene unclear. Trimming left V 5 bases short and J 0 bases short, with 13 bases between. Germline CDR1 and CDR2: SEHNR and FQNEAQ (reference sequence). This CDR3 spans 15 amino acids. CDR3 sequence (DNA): TGTGCCAGCAGCCCAGCTCAGGTGTACCAAGAGACCCAGTACTTC. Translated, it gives CASSPAQVYQETQYF.

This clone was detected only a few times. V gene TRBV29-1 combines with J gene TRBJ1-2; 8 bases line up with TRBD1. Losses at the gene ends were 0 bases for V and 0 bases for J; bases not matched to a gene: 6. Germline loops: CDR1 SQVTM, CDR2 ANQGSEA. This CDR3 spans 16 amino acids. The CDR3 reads CSVEDRTGIPNYGYTF. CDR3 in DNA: TGCAGCGTTGAAGACCGGACAGGGATTCCTAACTATGGCTACACCTTC.

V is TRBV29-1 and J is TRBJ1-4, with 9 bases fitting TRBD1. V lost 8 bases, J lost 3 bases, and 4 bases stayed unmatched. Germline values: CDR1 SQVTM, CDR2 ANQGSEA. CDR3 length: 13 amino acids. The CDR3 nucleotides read TGCAGCTCACAGGGGGCGGCTAATGAAAAACTGTTTTTT. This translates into CSSQGAANEKLFF. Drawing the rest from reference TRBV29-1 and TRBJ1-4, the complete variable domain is SAVISQKPSRDICQRGTSLTIQCQVDSQVTMMFWYRQQPGQSLTLIATANQGSEATYESGFVIDKFPISRPNLTFSTLTVSNMSPEDSSIYLCSSQGAANEKLFFGSGTQLSVL.

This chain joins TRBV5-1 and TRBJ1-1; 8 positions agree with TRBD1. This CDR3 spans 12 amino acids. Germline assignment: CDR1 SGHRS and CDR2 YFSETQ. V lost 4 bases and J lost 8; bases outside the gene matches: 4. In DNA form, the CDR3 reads TGCGCCAGCAGCCTGCAGGGGGCGGAAGCTTTCTTT. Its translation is CASSLQGAEAFF.

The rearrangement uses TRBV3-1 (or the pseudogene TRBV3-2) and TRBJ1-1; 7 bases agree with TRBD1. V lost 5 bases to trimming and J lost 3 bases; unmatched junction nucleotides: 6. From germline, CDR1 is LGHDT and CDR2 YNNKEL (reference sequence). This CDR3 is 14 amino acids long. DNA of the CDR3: TGTGCCAGCAGCGACCTGCAGGGGGACACTGAAGCTTTCTTT. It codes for CASSDLQGDTEAFF.

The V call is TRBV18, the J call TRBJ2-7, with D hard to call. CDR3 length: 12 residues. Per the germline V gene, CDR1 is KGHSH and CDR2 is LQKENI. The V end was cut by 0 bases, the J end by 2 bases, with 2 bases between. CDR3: CASSPPTYEQYF. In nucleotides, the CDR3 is TGTGCCAGCTCACCACCCACCTACGAGCAGTACTTC.

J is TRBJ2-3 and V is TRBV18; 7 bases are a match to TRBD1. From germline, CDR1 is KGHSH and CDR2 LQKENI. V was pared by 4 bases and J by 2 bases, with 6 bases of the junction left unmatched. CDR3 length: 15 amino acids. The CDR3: CASSRVGQDTDTQYF. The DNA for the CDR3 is TGTGCCAGCTCACGGGTTGGACAGGACACAGATACGCAGTATTTT.

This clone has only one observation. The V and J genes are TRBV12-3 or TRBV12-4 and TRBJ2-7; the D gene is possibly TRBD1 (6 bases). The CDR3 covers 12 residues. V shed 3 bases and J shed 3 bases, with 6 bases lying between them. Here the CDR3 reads CASSLTGYEQYF. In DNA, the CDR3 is TGTGCCAGCAGTTTGACAGGCTACGAGCAGTACTTC.

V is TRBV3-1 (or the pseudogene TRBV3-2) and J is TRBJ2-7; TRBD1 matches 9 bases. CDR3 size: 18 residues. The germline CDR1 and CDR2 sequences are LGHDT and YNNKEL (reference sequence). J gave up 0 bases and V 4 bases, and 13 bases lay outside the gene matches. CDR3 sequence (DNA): TGTGCCAGCAGCCGCGGCCTCTATCCGGGACAGGGCTCCTACGAGCAGTACTTC. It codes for CASSRGLYPGQGSYEQYF.

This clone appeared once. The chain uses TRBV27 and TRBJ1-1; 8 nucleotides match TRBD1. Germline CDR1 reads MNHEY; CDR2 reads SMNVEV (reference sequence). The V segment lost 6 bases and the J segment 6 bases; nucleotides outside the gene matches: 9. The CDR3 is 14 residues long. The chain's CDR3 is CASSQIRGQAEAFF. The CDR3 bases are TGTGCCAGCAGCCAAATCAGGGGGCAGGCTGAAGCTTTCTTT.

Here the CDR3 reads CASSYSRGKKNNEQFF. The CDR3 DNA is TGTGCCAGCAGTTACTCTCGGGGGAAGAAAAACAATGAGCAGTTCTTC. This sequence joins TRBV6-2 or TRBV6-3 and TRBJ2-1, with a tentative D call TRBD2 (6 bases). The CDR3 is made up of 16 amino acids. Trimming pared 0 bases from V and 5 bases from J, leaving 14 bases between. CDR1 and CDR2 (germline): MNHEY, SVGEGT.

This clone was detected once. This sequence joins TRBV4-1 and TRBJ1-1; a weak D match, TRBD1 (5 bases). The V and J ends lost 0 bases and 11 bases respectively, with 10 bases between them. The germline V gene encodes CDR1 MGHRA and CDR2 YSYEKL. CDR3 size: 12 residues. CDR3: CASSQEGHLAFF. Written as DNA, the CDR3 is TGCGCCAGCAGCCAAGAAGGACATCTCGCTTTCTTT.

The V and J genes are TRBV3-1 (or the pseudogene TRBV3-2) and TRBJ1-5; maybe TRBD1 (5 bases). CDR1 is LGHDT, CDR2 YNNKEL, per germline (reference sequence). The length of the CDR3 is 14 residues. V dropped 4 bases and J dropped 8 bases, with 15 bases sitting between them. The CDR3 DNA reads TGTGCCAGCAGCCCGACCCAAACAGGAGAGCCCCAGCATTTT. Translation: CASSPTQTGEPQHF.

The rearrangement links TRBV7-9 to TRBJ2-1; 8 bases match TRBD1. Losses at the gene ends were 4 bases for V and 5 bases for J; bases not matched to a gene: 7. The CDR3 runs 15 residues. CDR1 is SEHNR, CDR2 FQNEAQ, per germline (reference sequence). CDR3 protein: CASSSRTGRDNEQFF. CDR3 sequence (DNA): TGTGCCAGCAGCTCAAGGACAGGGAGAGACAATGAGCAGTTCTTC. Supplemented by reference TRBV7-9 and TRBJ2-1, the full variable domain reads DTGVSQNPRHKITKRGQNVTFRCDPISEHNRLYWYRQTLGQGPEFLTYFQNEAQLEKSRLLSDRFSAERPKGSFSTLEIQRTEQGDSAMYLCASSSRTGRDNEQFFGPGTRLTVL.